The 9 T cell receptor beta chains below come from one sample, sequenced in a study of blood T cell repertoires in COVID-19. Sequenced by immunoSEQ multiplex PCR; TCRdb stores in-frame clones only, minus some. There are 200,000 to 250,000 clones in the sample; roughly 84% occur only once, and 3% to 4.5% lies in the top ten. Input material: peripheral blood. The receptor set was obtained from an elderly woman with acute or convalescent COVID-19.

The chain couples TRBV12-3 or TRBV12-4 to TRBJ2-7; TRBD1 matches at 7 bases. The J segment lost 10 bases and the V segment lost 6 bases, leaving 9 bases of the junction unmatched. The CDR3 has 12 amino acids. In nucleotides, the CDR3 is TGTGCCAGCAGCCGATCACAGGGGCTTCAGTACTTC. Translated: CASSRSQGLQYF.

The table lists this clone with a count of one. The chain employs TRBV4-3 and TRBJ2-1; D is uncertain. The germline gives CDR1 LGHNA, CDR2 YSLEER. V lost 0 bases and J 6 bases, leaving 9 bases between the germline ends. The CDR3 covers 14 residues. The CDR3 nucleotides read TGCGCCAGCAGCCAAGAAAGCTTCGCCAATGAGCAGTTCTTC. Encoded protein: CASSQESFANEQFF.

The chain combines TRBV5-1 with TRBJ2-7; D possibly corresponds to TRBD2 (7 bases). V lost 3 bases, J lost 0 bases, and 19 bases lay in between. This CDR3 is 17 amino acids long. CDR1 and CDR2 (germline): SGHRS, YFSETQ. CDR3 residues: CASSSSDGGPLSYEQYF. CDR3 nucleotides: TGCGCCAGCAGCTCCTCGGACGGGGGGCCCCTCTCCTACGAGCAGTACTTC. Variable domain in full (rest from reference TRBV5-1 and TRBJ2-7): KAGVTQTPRYLIKTRGQQVTLSCSPISGHRSVSWYQQTPGQGLQFLFEYFSETQRNKGNFPGRFSGRQFSNSRSEMNVSTLELGDSALYLCASSSSDGGPLSYEQYFGPGTRLTVT.

The V call is TRBV3-1 (or the pseudogene TRBV3-2), the J call TRBJ2-2, with D possibly being TRBD1 (5 bases). Trimming stripped 1 base from V and 6 bases from J, with 12 bases between. This CDR3 has 15 residues. The V gene's germline CDR1 is LGHDT and CDR2 YNNKEL (reference sequence). CDR3 protein: CASSQAAGKPGELFF. The CDR3 nucleotides read TGTGCCAGCAGCCAAGCAGCAGGGAAACCCGGGGAGCTGTTTTTT.

This clone was detected a few times. The chain carries TRBV5-1 and TRBJ1-3, with D perhaps matching TRBD1 (5 bases). Per germline, CDR1 SGHRS and CDR2 YFSETQ. There are 16 residues in the CDR3. Between the trimmed V and J ends, which lost 4 bases and 2 bases, there was a span of 16 bases. The CDR3 region has the DNA TGCGCCAGCAGCCCCCTGCAGGGAGGGACTGGAAACACCATATATTTT. It specifies CASSPLQGGTGNTIYF.

This chain links TRBV12-3 or TRBV12-4 with TRBJ1-2; D is uncertain. The V end was cut by 5 bases, the J end by 8 bases, with 12 bases between. CDR3 length equals 12 residues. The CDR3 coding sequence is TGTGCCAGCAGTCCGGGCTGGGAGGGCTACACCTTC. It yields the protein CASSPGWEGYTF.

This chain uses TRBV24-1 with TRBJ2-5, with 7 bases identical to TRBD2. Germline CDR1 KGHDR, CDR2 SFDVKD. The CDR3 is 15 amino acids. The junction had 8 bases not matched to a gene; V was cut back by 3 bases and J by 5 bases. As DNA, the CDR3 is TGTGCCACCAGTGATCCTCGAGGGGAGGGGGAGACCCAGTACTTC. It encodes CATSDPRGEGETQYF.

J is TRBJ2-1 and V is TRBV11-3; 7 nucleotides line up with TRBD2. The V segment lost 4 bases and the J segment 5 bases; nucleotides outside the gene matches: 8. This CDR3 has 15 amino acids. Germline V CDR1 and CDR2: SGHNT, YENEEA. The chain's CDR3 is CASSSGLVHHNEQFF. Here the CDR3 DNA reads TGTGCCAGCAGCTCAGGACTAGTCCATCACAATGAGCAGTTCTTC.

The V gene is TRBV3-1 (or the pseudogene TRBV3-2), the J gene TRBJ1-4; D is uncertain. The V and J ends lost 2 bases and 7 bases respectively, with 14 bases between them. The length of the CDR3 is 15 residues. Germline values: CDR1 LGHDT, CDR2 YNNKEL (reference sequence). The CDR3 DNA is TGTGCCAGCAGCCAAAGTTCTGGCCGGAGTGAAAAACTGTTTTTT. Encoded protein: CASSQSSGRSEKLFF.